This T cell receptor (beta chain) was retrieved from a study of blood T cell repertoires in COVID-19. The repertoire was sequenced with immunoSEQ multiplex PCR; TCRdb's copy has only in-frame clones and lacks some. Among 150,000 or so clones listed, roughly 91% were seen once. In germline, CDR1 is MNHEY, CDR2 SMNVEV (reference sequence). The trim removed 6 bases at V and 0 bases at J, leaving 12 bases unmatched. The CDR3 runs to 17 residues. The sequencing input was peripheral blood. The chain recombines TRBV27 with TRBJ2-5; 8 bases map to TRBD1. The source is a man between 60 and 70 years old with active or convalescent COVID-19. CDR3 DNA: TGTGCCAGCAGCCGTACGGCGACAGGGGTGTACCAAGAGACCCAGTACTTC. It specifies CASSRTATGVYQETQYF.